This passage covers 12 T cell receptor beta chains from one sample sequenced in a study of cytomegalovirus exposure and HLA in healthy donors. The assay was immunoSEQ multiplex PCR, and TCRdb's table has in-frame clones only and misses some. The profile shows 65,000 or so clones, about 90% of them singletons. The sequencing sample was made of PBMCs. The receptors here all came from a woman younger than 30 in good health and CMV-seronegative.

This clone was observed a handful of times. V gene TRBV28 combines with J gene TRBJ2-7; TRBD1 agrees at 7 bases. The CDR3 is made up of 13 amino acids. Germline CDR1 is MDHEN and CDR2 is SYDVKM. After removal of 6 bases from V and 2 bases from J, the junction contained 4 bases not matched to a gene. The CDR3 region has the DNA TGTGCCAGCAGGAAGACAGGGACCTACGAGCAGTACTTC. Translation: CASRKTGTYEQYF.

V and J are TRBV7-2 and TRBJ2-5, with 7 bases identical to TRBD2. The CDR3 runs to 16 residues. Losses at the gene ends were 3 bases for V and 5 bases for J; bases not matched to a gene: 12. Germline CDR1 SGHTA, CDR2 FQGNSA. This chain's CDR3 is CASSFLGGSEGETQYF. CDR3 sequence (DNA): TGTGCCAGCAGCTTCCTCGGGGGGTCGGAGGGGGAGACCCAGTACTTC.

CDR3 amino acids: CASSYNRGSGYTF. CDR3 DNA sequence: TGTGCCAGCAGTTACAACAGGGGAAGTGGCTACACCTTC. The genes are TRBV6-5 and TRBJ1-2; 7 nucleotides align to TRBD1. Germline CDR1 is MNHEY and CDR2 is SVGAGI. Germline trimming cut 2 bases from V and 7 bases from J; bases unmatched to any gene: 4. The CDR3 is 13 residues long.

J is TRBJ1-1 and V is TRBV18; 9 bases match TRBD1. Trimming cost V 4 bases and J 0 bases; bases outside gene matches: 6. Looked up from germline, CDR1 is KGHSH and CDR2 is LQKENI. CDR3 length: 16 residues. The CDR3 is CASSLGQGRMNTEAFF. The DNA of the CDR3 is TGTGCCAGCTCACTCGGACAGGGGAGGATGAACACTGAAGCTTTCTTT.

The J gene is TRBJ1-3, the V gene TRBV11-3; D unresolved. In germline, CDR1 is SGHNT, CDR2 YENEEA. The CDR3 has 14 amino acids. V was shortened by 5 bases and J by 1 base, with 9 bases between the two germline ends. The CDR3 here is CASSGRGSGNTIYF. The CDR3 DNA is TGTGCCAGCAGCGGCAGAGGGTCTGGAAACACCATATATTTT. The full variable domain, with the rest looked up from reference TRBV11-3 and TRBJ1-3, is EAGVVQSPRYKIIEKKQPVAFWCNPISGHNTLYWYLQNLGQGPELLIRYENEEAVDDSQLPKDRFSAERLKGVDSTLKIQPAELGDSAVYLCASSGRGSGNTIYFGEGSWLTVV.

V and J are TRBV27 and TRBJ2-3, with D possibly matching TRBD1 (7 bases). This CDR3 has 14 residues. From germline, CDR1 is MNHEY and CDR2 SMNVEV (reference sequence). The ends were cut back, 7 bases at V and 3 bases at J, with 14 bases in the middle. The CDR3 sequence is CASTSQGGTDTQYF. CDR3 nucleotides: TGTGCCAGCACCTCTCAGGGGGGTACAGATACGCAGTATTTT.

This chain connects TRBV4-3 to TRBJ2-6; maybe TRBD2 (7 bases). Germline assignment: CDR1 LGHNA and CDR2 YSLEER. V gave up 0 bases and J gave up 0 bases, with 12 bases separating them. This CDR3 has 18 residues. Here the CDR3 reads CASSQDRGGSSGANVLTF. The CDR3 DNA reads TGCGCCAGCAGCCAAGATAGGGGGGGGAGCTCTGGGGCCAACGTCCTGACTTTC.

V usage is TRBV7-9 and J usage is TRBJ1-1, with D possibly matching TRBD1 (6 bases). Germline CDR1 reads SEHNR; CDR2 reads FQNEAQ (reference sequence). V was clipped by 11 bases and J by 4 bases, with 11 bases between them. This CDR3 region has 11 residues. CDR3 in DNA: TGTGCCTCAGGGGCATTCACTGAAGCTTTCTTT. This encodes CASGAFTEAFF.

The chain recombines TRBV5-1 with TRBJ2-3, with D tentatively TRBD2 (7 bases). The CDR3 is 15 residues long. V was cut by 3 bases and J by 6 bases, with 17 bases left in between. From germline, CDR1 is SGHRS and CDR2 YFSETQ. CDR3 region: CASSSETGGRDTQYF. CDR3 bases: TGCGCCAGCAGCTCCGAGACGGGGGGCCGGGATACGCAGTATTTT.

The CDR3 nucleotides are TGTGCCAGCATTACAGGGGGATACGAGCAGTACTTC. This encodes CASITGGYEQYF. V gene TRBV2 combines with J gene TRBJ2-7; TRBD1 matches 8 bases. Per the germline V gene, CDR1 is SNHLY and CDR2 is FYNNEI. V lost 7 bases to trimming and J lost 4 bases; unmatched junction nucleotides: 3. CDR3 size: 12 residues.

The chain joins TRBV11-2 to TRBJ2-3; D possibly corresponds to TRBD1 (5 bases). The CDR3 consists of 16 residues. The germline V and J ends were trimmed by 2 bases and 2 bases, with 14 bases remaining between them. The germline CDR1 and CDR2 sequences are SGHAT and FQNNGV. The CDR3 loop reads CASSLPQPGNTDTQYF. DNA for the CDR3: TGTGCCAGCAGCTTACCCCAACCAGGGAACACAGATACGCAGTATTTT.

V is TRBV7-3 and J is TRBJ2-1; 10 positions agree with TRBD2. The CDR3 contains 16 residues. The germline gives CDR1 SGHTA, CDR2 FQGTGA. The junction had 10 bases not matched to a gene; V was cut back by 5 bases and J by 6 bases. CDR3 residues: CASSPSGGPRSNEQFF. CDR3 bases: TGTGCCAGCAGCCCTAGCGGGGGCCCCCGGAGCAATGAGCAGTTCTTC.